Listed here is a single T cell receptor beta chain. Its recognized antigen is unknown. HCMV-specific IgG was detected in serum with a commercial ELISA kit to determine HCMV serostatus. Peripheral blood mononuclear cells were isolated from blood by Ficoll density gradient centrifugation. These data come from a study of T cells expressing NK-cell markers (dated by TCRdb to about 2020). Background on the whole study: Seven to nine donors provided sorted CD3+CD56+NKG2C+, CD3+CD56+NKG2C- and CD3+CD56-NKG2C+ T-cell subsets, whose TCR beta-chain repertoires were profiled. Seven of the eight sequenced donors were HCMV-seropositive and one was HCMV-seronegative. The eight sequenced donors were randomly selected healthy volunteers, three men and five women. Illumina HiSeq 2000/2500, MiSeq or NextSeq was used to sequence libraries as 2 x 150 bp reads. Findings and caveats that apply to the study as a whole: Those dominant clonotypes were again the most abundant among CD3+CD56-NKG2C+ cells in several donors, at about 25-65%. In over 5 donors, the dominant CD3+CD56+NKG2C+ clonotypes were among the top 10 CD8+ clonotypes and accounted for 1.0-7.0% of CD8+ T cells. Whether the expanded NKG2C-expressing T cell clones were specific for HCMV antigens remained unclear.

Sequences PRHDT (CDR1) and FYEKMQ (CDR2) are obtained from the germline V gene (reference sequence). From the cysteine up to the phenylalanine, the CDR3 has a length of 14 residues. The DNA is not on file. The data were produced on an Illumina HiSeq 2000. 5'RACE template switching, by which a universal primer site and unique molecular identifiers were added, was used to make TCR beta cDNA libraries. Synthesis of cDNA was primed from the TCR beta constant segment and was followed by two consecutive PCR amplification steps. The published analysis was carried out like this. MIGEC handled demultiplexing of the reads and grouping by UMI, while MiTCR was used to assemble and quantify clonotypes. To exclude erroneous sequences, only TCR cDNA sequences supported by at least two reads were retained. The tcR package was used for downstream repertoire analysis, with clonotypes matched between fractions based on CDR3 nucleotide sequence plus V segment. VDJmatch was used to annotate antigen specificity against VDJdb, with one amino acid substitution allowed in CDR3. TCRdb reprocessed the public reads and reports one entry per CDR3 protein sequence, without DNA. TCRdb's processing, not the authors' own work, is the source of the V and J calls. The sample table holds some 110,000 distinct CDR3 sequences. The ten largest clonotypes hold approximately 18% of the sample.

The sequenced material came from blood T cells: a sorted CD56 or NKG2C T cell subset, CD4+ or CD8+ T cells, or bulk PBMC T cells (not recorded which). The receptor was isolated from a woman aged 18-70 years in good health. The sequence joins TRBV13 to TRBJ2-7; TCRdb picks TRBD1, but there is no DNA to check that call. The CDR3 protein is CASSLGTGGYEQYF.